These 10 T cell receptor beta chains share one sample of origin, sequenced in a study of radiation and T cells in renal cell carcinoma. Time point noted: blood 4 weeks post-SBRT, at nephrectomy. Treatment indicated: 15 Gy SBRT to primary tumor, nephrectomy 4 weeks later. Some clones are missing from TCRdb's copy, which holds only in-frame ones; the method was immunoSEQ multiplex PCR. The data show more than 60,000 clones, with around 78% seen just once and under 2.5% held by the top ten. The source was blood, collected from a patient whose treatment included radiotherapy and nephrectomy. These TCRs come from a woman aged 60-75 years with renal cell carcinoma.

The rearrangement links TRBV28 to TRBJ1-5, with 7 bases that match TRBD1. The CDR3 has 14 amino acids. In germline, CDR1 is MDHEN, CDR2 SYDVKM. V gave up 5 bases and J gave up 5 bases; unmatched junction bases: 6. CDR3 DNA: TGTGCCAGCAGTCTCCGGGACAGCCATCAGCCCCAGCATTTT. It translates to CASSLRDSHQPQHF.

The chain couples TRBV27 to TRBJ1-6; 10 bases match TRBD1. V lost 4 bases, J lost 10 bases, and 10 bases stayed unmatched. CDR1 and CDR2 (germline): MNHEY, SMNVEV (reference sequence). The CDR3 runs 16 residues. In nucleotides, the CDR3 is TGTGCCAGCAGTTCCCGTCCGGGACAGGGGCGCTCACCCCTCCACTTT. Encoded protein: CASSSRPGQGRSPLHF.

This clone was counted a few times. CDR3 bases: TGTGCCAGTAGTTGGAGGGTCGGCAATCAGCCCCAGCATTTT. Encoded protein: CASSWRVGNQPQHF. This chain uses TRBV19 with TRBJ1-5; D is undetermined. The germline CDR1 and CDR2 sequences are LNHDA and SQIVND (reference sequence). The germline V and J ends were trimmed by 5 bases and 2 bases, with 10 bases remaining between them. The CDR3 is 14 amino acids. The full variable domain, with the rest looked up from reference TRBV19 and TRBJ1-5, is DGGITQSPKYLFRKEGQNVTLSCEQNLNHDAMYWYRQDPGQGLRLIYYSQIVNDFQKGDIAEGYSVSREKKESFPLTVTSAQKNPTAFYLCASSWRVGNQPQHFGDGTRLSIL.

The gene calls are TRBV5-6 and TRBJ2-7, with D possibly being TRBD2 (6 bases). Germline V gives CDR1 SGHDT, CDR2 YYEEEE. The CDR3 has 15 residues. Trimming took off 4 bases at V and 2 bases at J, with 16 bases between the two ends. CDR3: CASSRDGGSTYEQYF. The CDR3 DNA reads TGTGCCAGCAGCAGGGACGGGGGTAGCACCTACGAGCAGTACTTC.

The gene calls are TRBV9 and TRBJ2-2; D assignment may be TRBD1 or TRBD2 (6 bases each). Germline V gene data show CDR1 as SGDLS and CDR2 as YYNGEE. This CDR3 comprises 17 residues. With 1 base removed from V and 4 bases from J, the gap between germline ends came to 17 bases. The CDR3 DNA reads as TGTGCCAGCAGCGTAACGGGGGCCGGGCGGGGCACCGGGGAGCTGTTTTTT. Translated, it gives CASSVTGAGRGTGELFF.

The chain employs TRBV7-8 and TRBJ2-3; 9 bases match TRBD2. This CDR3 has 18 residues. Germline lookup yields CDR1 SGHVS and CDR2 FQNEAQ. J lost 2 bases, V lost 5 bases, and 14 bases had no gene match. Written as DNA, the CDR3 is TGTGCCAGCAGCCTAGACCCTCTGACTAGCGGAACCACAGATACGCAGTATTTT. Its translation is CASSLDPLTSGTTDTQYF.

The chain combines TRBV7-3 with TRBJ2-3; the match to TRBD2 covers 7 bases. Trimming removed 3 bases from V and 0 bases from J; junction bases left unmatched: 6. This CDR3 has 16 amino acids. The germline V gene has CDR1 SGHTA and CDR2 FQGTGA. CDR3: CASSLAPAGSTDTQYF. The CDR3 coding sequence is TGTGCCAGCAGCTTGGCCCCAGCGGGGAGCACAGATACGCAGTATTTT.

The chain links TRBV5-8 to TRBJ2-1; TRBD1 matches 9 bases. J was trimmed by 4 bases and V by 4 bases; bases with no gene match: 6. Germline V lookup: CDR1 SGHTS, CDR2 YDEGEE. The CDR3 is 15 residues long. In nucleotides, the CDR3 is TGTGCCAGCAGCCCCGGGACAGGGCTGTACAATGAGCAGTTCTTC. Protein: CASSPGTGLYNEQFF.

V and J are TRBV28 and TRBJ2-7, with a possible D match to TRBD2 (5 bases). Between the trimmed V and J ends, which lost 6 bases and 4 bases, there was a span of 16 bases. Germline V gene sequence: CDR1 MDHEN, CDR2 SYDVKM. This CDR3 contains 14 residues. The CDR3 DNA reads TGTGCCAGCAGGGGCGGGCAGAAATTTTACGAGCAGTACTTC. This sequence encodes CASRGGQKFYEQYF. Full variable domain (remainder filled in from reference TRBV28 and TRBJ2-7): DVKVTQSSRYLVKRTGEKVFLECVQDMDHENMFWYRQDPGLGLRLIYFSYDVKMKEKGDIPEGYSVSREKKERFSLILESASTNQTSMYLCASRGGQKFYEQYFGPGTRLTVT.

The rearrangement links TRBV5-5 to TRBJ2-7; TRBD1 matches 9 bases. Germline assignment: CDR1 SGHKS and CDR2 YYEKEE (reference sequence). Losses at the gene ends were 4 bases for V and 6 bases for J; bases not matched to a gene: 14. CDR3 length: 16 amino acids. The CDR3 sequence is CASSPDPGTGLGEQYF. In DNA form, the CDR3 reads TGTGCCAGCAGCCCCGACCCCGGGACAGGGTTGGGCGAGCAGTACTTC.